This is a list of T cell receptor beta chains from one sample in a study of T cell responses to AZD1222 COVID-19 vaccine. Method: immunoSEQ multiplex PCR; TCRdb's copy keeps in-frame clones and lacks some. The table shows 77,000 or so clones, with approximately 90% occurring only once. Sequencing was performed on peripheral blood, taken 28 days after the second AZD1222 dose. These receptors originate from an adult who received the AZD1222 COVID-19 vaccine. Each CDR3 is given with its conserved first and last residue. The order of the fields is D gene, clone size, J gene, V gene, CDR3 protein, CDR3 DNA. The D gene is left open where the match is weak. The size entry is marked missing in some rows and otherwise reads once, few, many or a size class.

NA,NA,TRBJ2-7,TRBV19,CASSNQGYEQYF,TGTGCCAGTAGTAACCAGGGGTACGAGCAGTACTTC
NA,NA,TRBJ1-5,TRBV2,CASSAGGLVNQPQHF,TGTGCCAGCAGTGCCGGGGGACTCGTCAATCAGCCCCAGCATTTT
TRBD2,NA,TRBJ2-2,TRBV6-5,CASGGRVPGELFF,TGTGCCAGCGGCGGGAGAGTCCCCGGGGAGCTGTTTTTT
NA,NA,TRBJ2-7,TRBV28,CASSFRGGEQYF,TGTGCCAGCAGTTTCAGGGGAGGCGAGCAGTACTTC
TRBD1,NA,TRBJ1-1,TRBV5-1,CASSGAPTGGNTEAFF,TGCGCCAGCAGCGGGGCCCCGACAGGGGGAAACACTGAAGCTTTCTTT
TRBD2,NA,TRBJ2-1,TRBV5-1,CASSPGTSGRTEQFF,TGCGCCAGCAGCCCCGGGACTAGCGGGAGAACTGAGCAGTTCTTC
NA,NA,TRBJ2-7,TRBV28,CASSLTREPNEQYF,TGTGCCAGCAGTTTGACTAGGGAACCTAACGAGCAGTACTTC
NA,NA,TRBJ2-1,TRBV20-1,CSARDEGPVFF,TGCAGTGCTAGAGATGAAGGGCCCGTTTTCTTC
NA,NA,TRBJ2-3,TRBV7-3,CASSRWGVGDTDTQYF,TGTGCCAGCAGCCGCTGGGGTGTAGGGGACACAGATACGCAGTATTTT
NA,NA,TRBJ1-6,TRBV18,CASSPPSQGSPLHF,TGTGCCAGCTCACCCCCCAGTCAGGGATCACCCCTCCACTTT
NA,NA,TRBJ1-5,TRBV3-1/TRBV3-2,CASSQGRRDQPQHF,TGTGCCAGCAGCCAAGGCAGGAGAGATCAGCCCCAGCATTTT
NA,NA,TRBJ1-5,TRBV21-1,CASSTRDRGDWQPQHF,TGTGCCAGCAGCACCCGGGACAGGGGTGATTGGCAGCCCCAGCATTTT
NA,NA,TRBJ1-4,TRBV7-9,CASSLPGGEKLFF,TGTGCCAGCAGCTTACCCGGGGGGGAAAAACTGTTTTTT
TRBD1,NA,TRBJ2-3,TRBV4-1,CASSKPGQGTNTQYF,TGCGCCAGCAGTAAACCGGGACAGGGTACAAATACGCAGTATTTT
NA,NA,TRBJ2-1,TRBV24-1,CATSAETDYNEQFF,TGTGCCACCAGTGCTGAGACTGATTACAATGAGCAGTTCTTC
NA,NA,TRBJ2-7,TRBV7-9,CASSVSGEGYEQYF,TGTGCCAGCAGCGTCTCGGGGGAAGGCTACGAGCAGTACTTC
TRBD1,NA,TRBJ2-3,TRBV5-1,CASSLGDSYTDTQYF,TGCGCCAGCAGCTTGGGGGACAGCTACACAGATACGCAGTATTTT
NA,NA,TRBJ1-3,TRBV6-5,CASSYSGNSGNTIYF,TGTGCCAGCAGTTACTCGGGGAACTCTGGAAACACCATATATTTT
TRBD2,NA,TRBJ2-3,TRBV19,CASSPGLALRDTQYF,TGTGCCAGTAGTCCGGGACTAGCGTTAAGGGATACGCAGTATTTT
TRBD1,NA,TRBJ1-2,TRBV19,CASSPTTGDYGYTF,TGTGCCAGTAGTCCGACGACAGGGGACTATGGCTACACCTTC
NA,NA,TRBJ1-2,TRBV5-1,CASSLAGRSGYTF,TGCGCCAGCAGCTTGGCCGGGAGGTCTGGCTACACCTTC
NA,NA,TRBJ1-2,TRBV27,CASSSQVSYGYTF,TGTGCCAGCAGCTCACAGGTTAGCTATGGCTACACCTTC
NA,NA,TRBJ1-6,TRBV2,CASRDILRNSPLHF,TGTGCCAGCAGGGACATCCTCCGCAATTCACCCCTCCACTTT
TRBD2,NA,TRBJ2-7,TRBV19,CASSISGLAEYEQYF,TGTGCCAGTAGTATTTCGGGACTAGCGGAATACGAGCAGTACTTC
NA,once,TRBJ1-1,TRBV5-1,CATQREGKAFF,TGCGCCACCCAAAGGGAGGGGAAAGCTTTCTTT
NA,NA,TRBJ2-1,TRBV28,CASSLGSSYNEQFF,TGTGCCAGCAGTTTGGGCTCGTCCTACAATGAGCAGTTCTTC
NA,NA,TRBJ1-5,TRBV19,CASSIWGNQPQHF,TGTGCCAGTAGTATTTGGGGGAATCAGCCCCAGCATTTT
NA,NA,TRBJ1-5,TRBV19,CASSRARINQPQHF,TGTGCCAGTAGTAGGGCCAGGATCAATCAGCCCCAGCATTTT
TRBD2,NA,TRBJ2-1,TRBV9,CASSPQGGSKSLEFF,TGTGCCAGCAGCCCTCAAGGCGGGAGTAAGAGTTTGGAGTTCTTC
TRBD1,NA,TRBJ1-6,TRBV19,CASSRSTGVESPLHF,TGTGCCAGTAGTCGATCGACAGGGGTAGAGTCACCCCTCCACTTT
NA,NA,TRBJ1-4,TRBV5-1,CASGTGNEKLFF,TGCGCCAGCGGGACTGGGAATGAAAAACTGTTTTTT
NA,NA,TRBJ2-5,TRBV6-5,CASRGSRRRQETQYF,TGTGCCAGCAGAGGTTCTAGGAGAAGACAAGAGACCCAGTACTTC
NA,NA,TRBJ1-1,TRBV5-5,CASSIQGTEAFF,TGTGCCAGCAGCATTCAGGGTACTGAAGCTTTCTTT
TRBD2,NA,TRBJ2-1,TRBV28,CASSLAGGPYNEQFF,TGTGCCAGCAGTTTAGCGGGAGGGCCCTACAATGAGCAGTTCTTC
NA,NA,TRBJ1-6,TRBV11-2,CASSPTTGVGSPLHF,TGTGCCAGCAGCCCCACCACGGGGGTTGGTTCACCCCTCCACTTT
NA,NA,TRBJ1-6,TRBV27,CASTRGPSYNSPLHF,TGTGCCAGCACCCGGGGGCCCTCCTATAATTCACCCCTCCACTTT